The 6 T cell receptor beta chains reported below all come from one sample, sequenced in a study of graft-versus-host responses after intestinal transplantation. Antigen specificity for these receptors is unknown. Clones were read by immunoSEQ multiplex PCR, and TCRdb kept only the in-frame ones, dropping some. The sample has approximately 33,000 clones, roughly 80% seen once; the top ten hold 19%. This sample comprised unstimulated CD8+ T cells sorted from spleen or lymph node cells, obtained before intestinal transplant. The origin of the receptors is a human donor who received an intestinal transplant.

The chain employs TRBV7-6 and TRBJ2-7; D perhaps matches TRBD2 (6 bases). Germline values: CDR1 SGHVS, CDR2 FNYEAQ. This CDR3 comprises 15 residues. Between the trimmed V and J ends, which lost 0 bases and 2 bases, there was a span of 11 bases. The chain's CDR3 is CASSLAPLATYEQYF. The CDR3 nucleotides read TGTGCCAGCAGCTTAGCGCCACTAGCCACCTACGAGCAGTACTTC.

This clone appeared a few times. This chain links TRBV27 with TRBJ2-5, with a tentative D call TRBD1 (5 bases). CDR3 length: 14 amino acids. V lost 3 bases and J 9 bases, leaving 17 bases between the germline ends. CDR1 is MNHEY, CDR2 SMNVEV, per germline (reference sequence). The CDR3 protein is CASSLKKGVKAQYF. CDR3 sequence (DNA): TGTGCCAGCAGTTTGAAAAAAGGGGTTAAGGCCCAGTACTTC.

This clone has a handful of counts. The rearrangement links TRBV6-5 to TRBJ2-2, with D maybe TRBD1 (5 bases). This CDR3 contains 13 residues. Germline CDR1 MNHEY, CDR2 SVGAGI. V was clipped by 3 bases and J by 6 bases, with 8 bases between them. For the CDR3, the DNA is TGTGCCAGCAGTTATTCCAGGGCCGGGGAGCTGTTTTTT. The encoded protein is CASSYSRAGELFF.

This clone was observed a few times. The chain joins TRBV6-5 to TRBJ2-7; no clear D. The CDR3 is 13 residues long. Trimming stripped 2 bases from V and 2 bases from J, with 7 bases between. The germline V gene has CDR1 MNHEY and CDR2 SVGAGI. CDR3 residues: CASSYGPAYEQYF. Written as DNA, the CDR3 is TGTGCCAGCAGTTACGGTCCAGCCTACGAGCAGTACTTC.

The V gene is TRBV7-2, the J gene TRBJ2-7; tentative D call: TRBD2 (5 bases). Trimming took 2 bases from V and 6 from J, leaving 14 bases between them. CDR3 length equals 14 residues. Germline values: CDR1 SGHTA, CDR2 FQGNSA. The CDR3 coding sequence is TGTGCCAGCAGCTTACGGGGTAGGGTCCCCGAGCAGTACTTC. This encodes CASSLRGRVPEQYF.

The chain employs TRBV5-1 and TRBJ2-1, with TRBD2 matching over 16 bases. V was clipped by 6 bases and J by 7 bases; unmatched bases: 4. CDR3 size: 15 residues. Germline values: CDR1 SGHRS, CDR2 YFSETQ. The CDR3 sequence: CASIPGLAGGNEQFF. The DNA for the CDR3 is TGCGCCAGCATACCGGGACTAGCGGGAGGGAATGAGCAGTTCTTC.